Listed here are 17 T cell receptor beta chains from one sample, sequenced in a study of T-cell memory formation after mild COVID-19 (TCRdb year 2021). Library construction relied on 5' RACE. The sample was run on an Illumina NovaSeq 6000. The public reads were reprocessed in TCRdb via fastp at Q25 and MiXCR, keeping in-frame beta chains. For every CDR3 protein sequence, its rows merge into one entry that carries the most common genes and DNA. In this sample the table shows fewer than 500,000 distinct CDR3 sequences, roughly 25% of which occur a single time. The leading ten clones occupy approximately 12% of the sample. Sequences were obtained from PBMCs or a T cell subset sorted from them (not recorded which). The receptors were sampled from an adult woman who had mild COVID-19 (a few samples of this study predate the infection). The sample titles of this study are shuffled in the database, so cell type and time point are left out; the donor was told from shared clones.

The chain has TRBV28 and TRBJ2-3; 7 bases are a match to TRBD1. The CDR3 loop spans 14 amino acids. V was pared by 5 bases and J by 2 bases, with 4 bases of the junction left unmatched. The germline CDR1 and CDR2 sequences are MDHEN and SYDVKM. CDR3 bases: TGTGCCAGCAGTCTGGGACAGTTCACAGATACGCAGTATTTT. Its translation: CASSLGQFTDTQYF.

The V and J genes are TRBV5-1 and TRBJ2-3; D might be TRBD2 (6 bases). This CDR3 has 16 residues. CDR1 is SGHRS, CDR2 YFSETQ, per germline. The V and J ends lost 4 bases and 0 bases respectively, with 15 bases between them. This chain's CDR3 is CASSDLRRASTDTQYF. The CDR3 bases are TGCGCCAGCAGCGACCTCAGGAGGGCTAGCACAGATACGCAGTATTTT. The entire variable domain, with the rest obtained from reference TRBV5-1 and TRBJ2-3, is as follows: KAGVTQTPRYLIKTRGQQVTLSCSPISGHRSVSWYQQTPGQGLQFLFEYFSETQRNKGNFPGRFSGRQFSNSRSEMNVSTLELGDSALYLCASSDLRRASTDTQYFGPGTRLTVL.

The chain uses TRBV12-3 or TRBV12-4 and TRBJ1-1; the D is unclear. This CDR3 contains 14 residues. The V and J ends lost 3 bases and 0 bases respectively, with 8 bases between them. This CDR3 reads CASSLTQLNTEAFF. In nucleotides, the CDR3 is TGTGCCAGCAGTTTGACACAGCTGAACACTGAAGCTTTCTTT.

This clonotype was seen more than once but under ten times. The V and J genes are TRBV4-1 and TRBJ2-1; 9 nucleotides line up with TRBD1. V dropped 4 bases and J dropped 7; count of bases not matched to a gene: 5. The germline gives CDR1 MGHRA, CDR2 YSYEKL. The CDR3 has 14 amino acids. DNA of the CDR3: TGCGCCAGCAGCCCCGGACAGGGGACGAATGAGCAGTTCTTC. It encodes CASSPGQGTNEQFF.

This clonotype was found a few times. This rearrangement joins TRBV5-1 to TRBJ2-3; D tentatively fits TRBD1 or TRBD2 (5 bases each). Trimming stripped 8 bases from V and 5 bases from J, with 18 bases between. The CDR3 is made up of 14 amino acids. From germline, CDR1 is SGHRS and CDR2 YFSETQ. CDR3: CASTRDQPQDTQYF. The CDR3 region has the DNA TGCGCCAGTACCCGGGACCAACCACAAGATACGCAGTATTTT.

This clonotype has just a few counts. Written as DNA, the CDR3 is TGTGCCAGCTCACCTCTCGAACGGGGAAATGAGCAGTTCTTC. Translation gives CASSPLERGNEQFF. J is TRBJ2-1 and V is TRBV18; D perhaps matches TRBD2 (5 bases). The CDR3 consists of 14 residues. Germline V CDR1 and CDR2: KGHSH, LQKENI. V was cut by 3 bases and J by 7 bases, with 13 bases left in between. Full variable domain (missing parts from reference TRBV18 and TRBJ2-1): NAGVMQNPRHLVRRRGQEARLRCSPMKGHSHVYWYRQLPEEGLKFMVYLQKENIIDESGMPKERFSAEFPKEGPSILRIQQVVRGDSAAYFCASSPLERGNEQFFGPGTRLTVL.

CDR3 in DNA: TGTGCCAGCTCACCACGGGCGATCACAGATACGCAGTATTTT. Translated: CASSPRAITDTQYF. The rearrangement links TRBV18 to TRBJ2-3; D unclear. This CDR3 is built from 14 residues. Trimming cost V 1 base and J 2 bases, with 7 bases left between them. Per germline, CDR1 KGHSH and CDR2 LQKENI. The complete variable domain, with remaining parts taken from reference TRBV18 and TRBJ2-3, reads NAGVMQNPRHLVRRRGQEARLRCSPMKGHSHVYWYRQLPEEGLKFMVYLQKENIIDESGMPKERFSAEFPKEGPSILRIQQVVRGDSAAYFCASSPRAITDTQYFGPGTRLTVL.

The chain joins TRBV11-2 to TRBJ2-5; the D is unclear. CDR1 is SGHAT, CDR2 FQNNGV, per germline. The CDR3 extends over 13 amino acids. V was shortened by 5 bases and J by 0 bases, with 7 bases between the two germline ends. CDR3: CASSLGHQETQYF. In DNA, the CDR3 is TGTGCCAGCAGCCTGGGTCACCAAGAGACCCAGTACTTC. Together with reference TRBV11-2 and TRBJ2-5, the CDR3 gives the full variable domain: EAGVAQSPRYKIIEKRQSVAFWCNPISGHATLYWYQQILGQGPKLLIQFQNNGVVDDSQLPKDRFSAERLKGVDSTLKIQPAKLEDSAVYLCASSLGHQETQYFGPGTRLLVL.

V gene TRBV2 combines with J gene TRBJ1-4; weak D call: TRBD1 (6 bases). Looked up from germline, CDR1 is SNHLY and CDR2 is FYNNEI. The CDR3 runs to 15 residues. Deletions cut 7 bases from V and 5 bases from J, with 17 bases between. CDR3 loop: CASTQTDSPNEKLFF. The CDR3 nucleotides read TGTGCCAGCACCCAAACGGACAGTCCCAATGAAAAACTGTTTTTT.

CDR3 coding DNA: TGTGCCAGCAGCCAAACAAGTAGGCCCTACGAGCAGTACTTC. This translates into CASSQTSRPYEQYF. The V and J genes are TRBV3-1 and TRBJ2-7, with no clear D. The V end lost 2 bases, the J end lost 2 bases, and 10 bases lay between the germline ends. Germline V gene sequence: CDR1 LGHDT, CDR2 YNNKEL (reference sequence). This CDR3 region has 14 residues.

In this sample, this clonotype turned up a few times. The chain joins TRBV12-3 or TRBV12-4 to TRBJ2-7, with D hard to call. Trimming stripped 3 bases from V and 3 bases from J, with 12 bases between. CDR3 length equals 14 residues. Here the CDR3 reads CASSFSWALYEQYF. CDR3 DNA: TGTGCCAGCAGTTTTTCCTGGGCGCTCTACGAGCAGTACTTC.

This rearrangement joins TRBV25-1 to TRBJ2-7; TRBD1 might be the D (6 bases). In germline, CDR1 is MGHDK, CDR2 SYGVNS. The CDR3 totals 15 residues. V lost 3 bases and J 6 bases, leaving 18 bases between the germline ends. DNA for the CDR3: TGTGCCAGCAGTGACCCGACAGGAGTAGAGCTCGAGCAGTACTTC. Its translation: CASSDPTGVELEQYF.

In its sample, this clonotype was seen a few times. The chain carries TRBV29-1 and TRBJ1-1; 9 nucleotides align to TRBD1. The CDR3 has 17 residues. V dropped 0 bases and J dropped 3; count of bases not matched to a gene: 11. Germline values: CDR1 SQVTM, CDR2 ANQGSEA. The chain's CDR3 is CSVEDIGTGSSDTEAFF. CDR3 sequence (DNA): TGCAGCGTTGAAGATATTGGGACAGGGTCTTCGGACACTGAAGCTTTCTTT.

The chain links TRBV7-3 to TRBJ2-1; a possible D gene is TRBD2 (5 bases). Germline CDR1 and CDR2: SGHTA and FQGTGA. The CDR3 is 15 residues long. V gave up 6 bases and J gave up 0 bases, with 12 bases separating them. The CDR3 reads CASSFVGSSYNEQFF. The CDR3 bases are TGTGCCAGCAGTTTCGTGGGGAGCTCCTACAATGAGCAGTTCTTC.

The chain has TRBV7-3 and TRBJ2-1, with 8 bases identical to TRBD2. From germline, CDR1 is SGHTA and CDR2 FQGTGA. J was trimmed by 7 bases and V by 5 bases; bases with no gene match: 10. CDR3 length: 15 amino acids. CDR3 nucleotides: TGTGCCAGCAGCCCCTTTGCGGGGGGAAGGAATGAGCAGTTCTTC. This gives the protein CASSPFAGGRNEQFF.

About this clonotype itself: One junction end does not reproduce the germline sequence, and a read error may be involved. The genes are TRBV5-1 and TRBJ1-1; D is perhaps TRBD1 (6 bases). CDR3 length: 15 amino acids. Per germline, CDR1 SGHRS and CDR2 YFSETQ. Written as DNA, the CDR3 is TGCGCCATCAGCCCACCTAGGGGGGGGTACACTGAAGCTTTCTTT. It codes for CAISPPRGGYTEAFF.

This clonotype appeared a few times. This chain links TRBV5-6 with TRBJ2-2, with a weak D call TRBD2 (5 bases). In germline, CDR1 is SGHDT, CDR2 YYEEEE. Deletions cut 4 bases from V and 7 bases from J, with 14 bases between. CDR3 length equals 14 residues. CDR3 bases: TGTGCCAGCAGCCGGGGTTTCGGGGACGGGGAGCTGTTTTTT. Its protein product is CASSRGFGDGELFF.